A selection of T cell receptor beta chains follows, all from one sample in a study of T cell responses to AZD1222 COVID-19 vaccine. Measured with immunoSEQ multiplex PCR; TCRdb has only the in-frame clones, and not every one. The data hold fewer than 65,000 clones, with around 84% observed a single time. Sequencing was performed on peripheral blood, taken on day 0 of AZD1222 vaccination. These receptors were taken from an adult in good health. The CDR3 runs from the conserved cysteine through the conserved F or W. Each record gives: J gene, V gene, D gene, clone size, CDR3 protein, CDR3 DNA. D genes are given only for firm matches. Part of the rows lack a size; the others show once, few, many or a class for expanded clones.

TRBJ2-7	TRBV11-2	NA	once	CASSSSRIYEQYF	TGTGCCAGCAGCTCCAGCCGGATCTACGAGCAGTACTTC
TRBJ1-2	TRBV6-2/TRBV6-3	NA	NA	CASSFQRRGYTF	TGTGCCAGCAGTTTCCAGAGGCGCGGCTACACCTTC
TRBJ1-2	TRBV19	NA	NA	CASSPPGRNSLNYGYTF	TGTGCCAGTAGTCCCCCGGGACGGAATTCTCTAAACTATGGCTACACCTTC
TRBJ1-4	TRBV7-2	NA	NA	CASSSSGPNEKLFF	TGTGCCAGCAGCTCCTCAGGGCCTAATGAAAAACTGTTTTTT
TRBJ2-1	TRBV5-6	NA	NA	CASSLAEGPYNEQFF	TGTGCCAGCAGCTTAGCGGAGGGACCCTACAATGAGCAGTTCTTC
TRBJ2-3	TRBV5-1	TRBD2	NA	CASSSGLVPDTQYF	TGCGCCAGCAGCTCCGGACTAGTCCCCGATACGCAGTATTTT
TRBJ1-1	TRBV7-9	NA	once	CASSLGLTTEAFF	TGTGCCAGCAGCTTGGGCCTAACCACTGAAGCTTTCTTT
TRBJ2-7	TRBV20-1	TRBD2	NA	CSASHPSGAYEQYF	TGCAGTGCTAGTCACCCTAGCGGGGCCTACGAGCAGTACTTC
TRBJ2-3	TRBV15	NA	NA	CATSRGTPGSTQYF	TGTGCCACCAGCAGAGGAACCCCGGGGAGTACGCAGTATTTT
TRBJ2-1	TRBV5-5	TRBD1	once	CASSLTGVNEQFF	TGTGCCAGCAGCTTGACAGGGGTCAATGAGCAGTTCTTC
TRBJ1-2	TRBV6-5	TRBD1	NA	CASSLPGGDGYTF	TGTGCCAGCAGTCTTCCAGGGGGCGACGGCTACACCTTC
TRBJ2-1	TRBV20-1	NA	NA	CSADGHNEQFF	TGCAGTGCCGATGGGCACAATGAGCAGTTCTTC
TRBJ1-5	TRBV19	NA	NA	CASSILGRDQPQHF	TGTGCCAGTAGTATTTTGGGCAGGGATCAGCCCCAGCATTTT
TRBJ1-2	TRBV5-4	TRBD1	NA	CASSSSGTGRYGYTF	TGTGCCAGCAGCTCCTCGGGGACAGGGCGTTATGGCTACACCTTC
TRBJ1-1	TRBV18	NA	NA	CASSPLRTEAFF	TGTGCCAGCTCACCACTCCGGACTGAAGCTTTCTTT
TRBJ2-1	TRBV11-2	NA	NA	CASSPSTGAGNEQFF	TGTGCCAGCAGCCCCTCCACGGGAGCTGGGAATGAGCAGTTCTTC
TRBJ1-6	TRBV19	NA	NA	CASSLVETLHF	TGTGCCAGTAGTCTCGTTGAGACCCTCCACTTT
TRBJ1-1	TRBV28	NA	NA	CASSSTFTEAFF	TGTGCCAGCAGTTCCACTTTCACTGAAGCTTTCTTT
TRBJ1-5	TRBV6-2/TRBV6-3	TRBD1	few	CASSYSLAGTGGRQPQHF	TGTGCCAGCAGTTACTCTCTTGCCGGGACAGGGGGCCGTCAGCCCCAGCATTTT
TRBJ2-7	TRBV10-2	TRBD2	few	CASRTSDSSYEQYF	TGCGCCAGCCGGACTAGCGATTCCTCCTACGAGCAGTACTTC
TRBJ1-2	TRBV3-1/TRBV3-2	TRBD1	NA	CASSQEAGGRGYTF	TGTGCCAGCAGCCAAGAAGCAGGGGGACGTGGCTACACCTTC
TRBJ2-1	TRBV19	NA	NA	CASSPGQSYNEQFF	TGTGCCAGTAGTCCCGGACAATCCTACAATGAGCAGTTCTTC
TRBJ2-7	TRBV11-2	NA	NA	CASSLLDYEQYF	TGTGCCAGCAGCTTATTAGACTACGAGCAGTACTTC